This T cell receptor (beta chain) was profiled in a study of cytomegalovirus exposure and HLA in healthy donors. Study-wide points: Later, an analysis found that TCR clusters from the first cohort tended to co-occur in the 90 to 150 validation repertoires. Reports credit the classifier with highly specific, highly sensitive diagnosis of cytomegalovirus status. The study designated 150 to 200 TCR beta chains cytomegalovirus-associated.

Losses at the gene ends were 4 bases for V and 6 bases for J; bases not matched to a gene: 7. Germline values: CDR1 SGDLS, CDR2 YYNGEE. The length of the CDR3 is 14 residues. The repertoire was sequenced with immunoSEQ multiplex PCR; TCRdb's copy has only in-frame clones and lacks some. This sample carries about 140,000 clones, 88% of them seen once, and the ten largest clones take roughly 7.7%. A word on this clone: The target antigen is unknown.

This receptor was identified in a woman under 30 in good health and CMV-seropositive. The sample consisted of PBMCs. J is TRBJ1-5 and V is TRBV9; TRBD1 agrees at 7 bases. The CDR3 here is CASSSWDSPQPQHF. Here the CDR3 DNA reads TGTGCCAGCAGCTCCTGGGACAGTCCTCAGCCCCAGCATTTT.